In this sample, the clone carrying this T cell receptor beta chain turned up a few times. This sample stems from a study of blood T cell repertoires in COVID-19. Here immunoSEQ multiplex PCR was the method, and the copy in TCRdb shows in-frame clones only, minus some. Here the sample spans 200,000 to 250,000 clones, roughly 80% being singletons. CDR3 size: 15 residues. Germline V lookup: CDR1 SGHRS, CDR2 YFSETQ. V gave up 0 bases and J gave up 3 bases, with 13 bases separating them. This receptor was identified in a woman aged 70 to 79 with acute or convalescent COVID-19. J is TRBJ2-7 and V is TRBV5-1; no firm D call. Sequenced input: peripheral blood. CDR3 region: CASSLAPPYNYEQYF. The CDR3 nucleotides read TGCGCCAGCAGCTTGGCGCCTCCATACAACTACGAGCAGTACTTC.